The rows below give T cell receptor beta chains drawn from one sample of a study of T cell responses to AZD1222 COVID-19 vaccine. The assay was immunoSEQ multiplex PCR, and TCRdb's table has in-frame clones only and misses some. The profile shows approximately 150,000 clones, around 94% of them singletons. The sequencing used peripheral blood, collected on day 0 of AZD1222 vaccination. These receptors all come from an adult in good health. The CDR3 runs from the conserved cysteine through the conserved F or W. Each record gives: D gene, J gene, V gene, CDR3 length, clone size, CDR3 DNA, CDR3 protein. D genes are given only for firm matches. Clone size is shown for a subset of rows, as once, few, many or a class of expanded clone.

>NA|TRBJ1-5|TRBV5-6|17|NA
TGTGCCAGCAGCTTTGAGTTTTCCCATTATAGCAATCAGCCCCAGCATTTT
CASSFEFSHYSNQPQHF
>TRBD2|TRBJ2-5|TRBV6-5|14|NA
TGTGCCAGCAGTTACTCGAGACTAGCCGGGACCCAGTACTTC
CASSYSRLAGTQYF
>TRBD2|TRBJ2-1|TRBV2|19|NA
TGTGCCAGTATGAACCCCGGGACTAGCGGCAAGAGCTCCTACAATGAGCAGTTCTTC
CASMNPGTSGKSSYNEQFF
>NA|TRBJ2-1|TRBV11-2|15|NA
TGTGCCAGCAGCTTAGGTAGTAGCGGCCAGAATGAGCAGTTCTTC
CASSLGSSGQNEQFF
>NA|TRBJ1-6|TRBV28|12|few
TGTGCCAGCAGTTTCGCGTCTTCACCCCTCCACTTT
CASSFASSPLHF
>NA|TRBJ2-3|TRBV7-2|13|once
TGTGCCAGCAGCTTTTGGACGGCAGATACGCAGTATTTT
CASSFWTADTQYF
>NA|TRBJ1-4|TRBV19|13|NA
TGTGCCAGTTCTGCCCTCATAAATGAAAAACTGTTTTTT
CASSALINEKLFF
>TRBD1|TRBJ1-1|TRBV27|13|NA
TGTGCCAGTACTAACAGGGGGCAGACTGAAGCTTTCTTT
CASTNRGQTEAFF
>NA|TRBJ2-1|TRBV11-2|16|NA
TGTGCCAGCAGCTTAGACTTGGGCCGATCCTACAATGAGCAGTTCTTC
CASSLDLGRSYNEQFF
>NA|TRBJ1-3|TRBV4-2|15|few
TGTGCCAGCAGCCAAGGACAAGGGGAAGGAAACACCATATATTTT
CASSQGQGEGNTIYF
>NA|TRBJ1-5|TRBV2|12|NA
TGTGCCAGCACGGGAGGCAATCAGCCCCAGCATTTT
CASTGGNQPQHF
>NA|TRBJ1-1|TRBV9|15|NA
TGTGCCAGCAGCGCGGGGGGGACGGTGAACACTGAAGCTTTCTTT
CASSAGGTVNTEAFF
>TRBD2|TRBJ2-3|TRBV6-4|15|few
TGTGCCAGCAGTCCTGGGACTAGCGGCACAGATACGCAGTATTTT
CASSPGTSGTDTQYF
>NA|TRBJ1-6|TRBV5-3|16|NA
TGTGCCAGAAGCTTGGCAGGGAGCTCCTATAATTCACCCCTCCACTTT
CARSLAGSSYNSPLHF
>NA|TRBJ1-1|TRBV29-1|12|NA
TGCAGCGTTGTTGGGGCGAACACTGAAGCTTTCTTT
CSVVGANTEAFF
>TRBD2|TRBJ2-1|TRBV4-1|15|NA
TGCGCCAGCAGCCAAGATAGGGGAGGGAACAATGAGCAGTTCTTC
CASSQDRGGNNEQFF
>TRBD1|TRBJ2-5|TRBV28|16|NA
TGTGCCAGCAGTGTACTACAGGGGGCGCGCGGAGAGACCCAGTACTTC
CASSVLQGARGETQYF
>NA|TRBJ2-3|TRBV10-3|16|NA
TGTGCCATCAGTCCACTAGTGGGCCATTACACAGATACGCAGTATTTT
CAISPLVGHYTDTQYF